A few counts support the clone carrying this T cell receptor beta chain. Its target is unknown. Separate from the roughly 720-subject first cohort was the roughly 130-subject validation cohort, to which the donors belonged. Here immunoSEQ multiplex PCR was the method, and the copy in TCRdb shows in-frame clones only, minus some. The sample records around 250,000 clones, around 89% being singletons. This CDR3 region has 15 residues. Germline V gene data show CDR1 as KGHSH and CDR2 as LQKENI. V gave up 1 base and J gave up 4 bases, with 11 bases separating them. This sample was taken from a study of cytomegalovirus exposure and HLA in healthy donors. Study conclusions and caveats: Subsequent analysis found a tendency for first-cohort TCR clusters to co-occur within the 100 to 150 validation repertoires.

J is TRBJ1-3 and V is TRBV18; tentative D call: TRBD1 (5 bases). This receptor was identified in a woman younger than 35 in good health and CMV-seronegative. The sequenced sample was PBMCs. The DNA of the CDR3 is TGTGCCAGCTCACCACGAGGGGAGGACGGAAACACCATATATTTT. Translation gives CASSPRGEDGNTIYF.